This TCR beta chain derives from a study of blood T cell repertoires in COVID-19. Germline V gene data show CDR1 as MNHEY and CDR2 as SVGAGI. CDR3 length: 15 residues. Trimming took 8 bases from V and 6 from J, leaving 20 bases between them. Authors' methods: Amplification of reference gene primers was used by the study to estimate nucleated cell counts. The table came from immunoSEQ multiplex PCR; TCRdb's copy has only in-frame clones and leaves some out. Clonal size and the V and J genes are those of that table, whereas D and trimming came from the DNA. The sample contains roughly 110,000 clones, approximately 88% of which appear only once.

The sequencing input was peripheral blood. This sequence was found in a human donor in a cohort sampled during active COVID-19. The V and J genes are TRBV6-5 and TRBJ2-1; perhaps TRBD2 as D (7 bases). CDR3 bases: TGTGCCAGCCTGGAAGGGGGGGCCCCCTTCAATGAGCAGTTCTTC. Amino acids: CASLEGGAPFNEQFF.